This section outlines one T cell receptor (beta chain) sequence together with its context. The CDR3 is made up of 12 amino acids. The ends were cut back, 5 bases at V and 3 bases at J, with 7 bases in the middle. In germline, CDR1 is PRHDT, CDR2 FYEKMQ (reference sequence). These data belong to a study of CD8 T cells in Susac syndrome. RNA was extracted with the RNeasy kit, and a quantity of roughly 0.5 to 1 ug was reverse transcribed using random hexamers. An immunoSEQ multiplex PCR generated amplified TCR beta CDR3 products spanning 54 Vbeta and 13 Jbeta. A single record per CDR3 protein comes from TCRdb applying MiXCR to the immunoSEQ multiplex PCR reads. The sample comprises more than 70,000 distinct CDR3 sequences, roughly 90% of which are singletons, and about 0.47% rests with the top ten.

The source is a human donor with multiple sclerosis. The sample consisted of CD8+ T cells from PBMCs. The chain combines TRBV13 with TRBJ2-5; perhaps TRBD2 as D (5 bases). CDR3 protein: CASSNGKETQYF. Here the CDR3 DNA reads TGTGCCAGCAGCAACGGGAAAGAGACCCAGTACTTC.